This T cell receptor beta chain was observed in a study of T-cell memory formation after mild COVID-19. cDNA libraries for TCR alpha and TCR beta, carrying sample barcodes and UMIs, came from 5'RACE with constant-segment primers. TCRdb called the 5' RACE reads again in MiXCR, with one record for every CDR3 protein. The data contain a few hundred thousand distinct CDR3 sequences, approximately 15% of them seen just once; the ten biggest clones take up roughly a fifth. This clonotype was seen more than once but under ten times. The CDR3 runs 14 residues. CDR1 SEHNR and CDR2 FQNEAQ come from the germline V gene (reference sequence). V lost 3 bases, J lost 5 bases, and 13 bases lay in between.

The sequence derives from a man between 18 and 35 years old who had mild COVID-19 (a few samples of this study predate the infection). Cell type and time point are not known. The sample taken for sequencing was PBMCs or a T cell subset sorted from them (not recorded which). This chain connects TRBV7-9 to TRBJ2-5; D not resolved. The CDR3: CASSFGPALETQYF. In nucleotides, the CDR3 is TGTGCCAGCAGCTTCGGACCGGCCCTGGAGACCCAGTACTTC.